This T cell receptor (beta chain) is drawn from a study of a mutant IDH1 vaccine in newly diagnosed glioma (dated by TCRdb to 2020 to 2023). In the study overall: Patients received eight vaccinations in weeks 1, 3, 5, 7, 11, 15, 19 and 23, corresponding to visits V03 through V10. Vaccination started 4-6 weeks after radiotherapy alone, or was given together with temozolomide cycles in the groups whose treatment included chemotherapy. Of the roughly 32 treated patients, roughly 60% were male and 37.5% were female, and a mean age of roughly 40 years was recorded. Prior to enrollment, patients had been given standard therapy consisting of radiotherapy alone, temozolomide alone, or radiochemotherapy with temozolomide, with the combination given to most patients. Peripheral blood samples were drawn at six visits, namely V03 (baseline), V05, V07, V10, V12 and V13. For exploratory analyses, roughly 25 treated patients had longitudinal TCRB deep sequencing done wherever samples were available.

What this sample's time point label stands for: week 23, last vaccination. Every vaccine dose consisted of 300 ug of a 20-mer mutant IDH1 peptide in Montanide, administered subcutaneously together with topical imiquimod. Newly diagnosed WHO grade 3 or 4 IDH1-mutant astrocytomas showing loss of nuclear ATRX were present in the donors. The samples were drawn from NOA16, a multicentre, single-arm, open-label phase I trial in Germany that tested a mutant IDH1 peptide vaccine in humans for the first time. The DNeasy Blood and Tissue Kit was used to extract genomic DNA from EDTA blood for TCRB sequencing. As to this clone: Which antigen it targets is not known. Per-nucleotide qualities are absent, and no much larger clonotype sits a single base away.

Points the paper makes about the study in general: PBMC samples for TCRB deep sequencing were selected based on availability. The authors noted that analyses of patient blood samples could not be reproduced because of sample limitations. Pseudoprogression seemed to be unrelated to changes in the top peripheral T cell clonotypes found by TCRB sequencing. Vaccine-induced immune responses across multiple MHC alleles were detected in roughly 94% of patients.

The protocol used for the library was the immunoSEQ multiplex PCR assay. The hsTCRB Kit was used according to the manufacturer's protocol to amplify rearranged TCR beta chain sequences. TCRB libraries were sequenced on an Illumina MiSeq. Concerning the study's data processing: Demultiplexing, trimming and gene mapping were performed with the kit vendor's proprietary platform. This is the immuneACCESS table as TCRdb keeps it, with only in-frame sequences that have V and J called. A part of the clones is gone; compared with another copy, unresolved V genes explain less than half, and the rest is unexplained. V and J calls and clone size are those listed in that table; D and trimming were worked out from the DNA. This sample comprises some 80,000 clones, approximately 85% of them detected only once. The biggest ten clones account for roughly 0.74% of the sample. The specimen comprised PBMCs, sampled from a glioma patient whose treatment included an IDH1 peptide vaccine. This TCR was sampled from a woman in her 50s with glioma.

DNA sequence: TGTGCCAGTAGTAACCCGAGGGGACAGGGCCGTAATGAGCAGTTCTTC. The resulting protein is CASSNPRGQGRNEQFF. Here the chain combines TRBV19 and TRBJ2-1; 9 bases in the junction line up with TRBD1. V loses 4 bases at its end and J loses 7 bases; junction bases beyond the gene matches: 11. Counted from cysteine to phenylalanine, this CDR3 has 16 amino acids. The entry retains the CDR3 DNA only, 48 bases that are in frame from base 1. CDR1 and CDR2, looked up from the germline V gene (reference sequence), are LNHDA and SQIVND.